A single T cell receptor (beta chain) is shown here with its context. Antigen unknown. Produced via immunoSEQ multiplex PCR; TCRdb's table is partial and in-frame only. The sample gives roughly 92,000 clones, around 94% of which show up once; 1% to 1.5% is in the top ten. These data belong to a study of siplizumab effects on memory and regulatory T cells. This CDR3 has 12 amino acids. Germline V gene sequence: CDR1 SNHLY, CDR2 FYNNEI. V was cut by 2 bases and J by 10 bases, with 9 bases left in between. General observations from the study: There appeared to be greater diversity in naive T cells than in memory cells, and naive T cells seemed major contributors to the alloresponse. Alloreactive CD4+ clones that could be mapped were on average approximately 69% Treg-derived with siplizumab, against roughly 27% in controls. In siplizumab cultures, the suppressive function of proliferating Tregs remained unconfirmed.

This rearrangement joins TRBV2 to TRBJ2-1; D call uncertain. This clonotype was obtained from a human donor in good health. The source material was non-Treg CD4+ T cells sorted from blood. CDR3 protein: CASSESVGEQFF. CDR3 DNA sequence: TGTGCCAGCAGTGAATCGGTGGGCGAGCAGTTCTTC.